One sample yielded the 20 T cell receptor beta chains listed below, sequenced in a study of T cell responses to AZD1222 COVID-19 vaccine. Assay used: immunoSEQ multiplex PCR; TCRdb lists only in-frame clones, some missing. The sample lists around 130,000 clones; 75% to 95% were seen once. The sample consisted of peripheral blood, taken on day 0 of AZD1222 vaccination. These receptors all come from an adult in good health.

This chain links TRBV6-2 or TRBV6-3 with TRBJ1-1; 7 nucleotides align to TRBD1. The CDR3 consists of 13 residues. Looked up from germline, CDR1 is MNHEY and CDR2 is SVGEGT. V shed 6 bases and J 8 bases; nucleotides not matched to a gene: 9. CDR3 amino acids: CASSRVDRAEAFF. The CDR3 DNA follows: TGTGCCAGCAGCCGAGTCGACAGGGCCGAAGCTTTCTTT.

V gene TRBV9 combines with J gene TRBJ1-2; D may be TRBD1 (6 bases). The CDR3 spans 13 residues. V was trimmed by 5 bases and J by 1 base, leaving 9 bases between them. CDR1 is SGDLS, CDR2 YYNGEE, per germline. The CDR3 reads CASRNRDNYGYTF. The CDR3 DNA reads TGTGCCAGCAGGAACAGGGATAACTATGGCTACACCTTC.

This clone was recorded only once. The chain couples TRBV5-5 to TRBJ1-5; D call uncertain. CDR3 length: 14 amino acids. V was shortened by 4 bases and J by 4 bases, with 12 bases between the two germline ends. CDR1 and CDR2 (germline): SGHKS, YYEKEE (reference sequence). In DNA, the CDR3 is TGTGCCAGCAGCCCAGGTGGGCAGAATCAGCCCCAGCATTTT. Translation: CASSPGGQNQPQHF.

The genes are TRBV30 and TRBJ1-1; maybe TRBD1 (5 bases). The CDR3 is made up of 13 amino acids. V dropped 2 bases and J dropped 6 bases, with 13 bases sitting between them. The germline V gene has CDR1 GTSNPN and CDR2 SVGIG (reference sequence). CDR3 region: CAWSPRRGSEAFF. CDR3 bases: TGTGCCTGGAGTCCACGGAGGGGATCTGAAGCTTTCTTT.

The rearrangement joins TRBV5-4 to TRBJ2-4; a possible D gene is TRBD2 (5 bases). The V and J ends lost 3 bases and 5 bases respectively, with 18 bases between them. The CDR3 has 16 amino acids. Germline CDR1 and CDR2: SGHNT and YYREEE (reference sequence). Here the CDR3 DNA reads TGTGCCAGCAGCTCATCCACGGGTTCGCGGGAAAACATTCAGTACTTC. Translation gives CASSSSTGSRENIQYF. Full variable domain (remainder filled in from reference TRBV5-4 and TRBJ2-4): ETGVTQSPTHLIKTRGQQVTLRCSSQSGHNTVSWYQQALGQGPQFIFQYYREEENGRGNFPPRFSGLQFPNYSSELNVNALELDDSALYLCASSSSTGSRENIQYFGAGTRLSVL.

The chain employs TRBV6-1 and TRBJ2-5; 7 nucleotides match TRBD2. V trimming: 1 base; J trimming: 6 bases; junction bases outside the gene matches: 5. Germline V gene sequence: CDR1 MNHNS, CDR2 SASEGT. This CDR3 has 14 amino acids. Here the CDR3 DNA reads TGTGCCAGCAGTGAAGGTTCGGGGGGACAGACCCAGTACTTC. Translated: CASSEGSGGQTQYF.

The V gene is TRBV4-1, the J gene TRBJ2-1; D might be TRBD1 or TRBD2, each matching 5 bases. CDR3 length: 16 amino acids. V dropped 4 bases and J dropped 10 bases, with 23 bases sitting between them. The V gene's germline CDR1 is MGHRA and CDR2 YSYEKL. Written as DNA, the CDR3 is TGCGCCAGCAGCCGTGGGGGATCCCACTATTTTATAGAGCAGTTCTTC. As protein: CASSRGGSHYFIEQFF.

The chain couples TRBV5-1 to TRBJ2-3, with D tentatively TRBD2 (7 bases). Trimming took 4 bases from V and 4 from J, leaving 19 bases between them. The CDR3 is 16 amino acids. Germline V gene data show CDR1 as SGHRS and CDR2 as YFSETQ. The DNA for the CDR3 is TGCGCCAGCAGCGGACGGGGACTAAAGGGGGCAGATACGCAGTATTTT. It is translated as CASSGRGLKGADTQYF.

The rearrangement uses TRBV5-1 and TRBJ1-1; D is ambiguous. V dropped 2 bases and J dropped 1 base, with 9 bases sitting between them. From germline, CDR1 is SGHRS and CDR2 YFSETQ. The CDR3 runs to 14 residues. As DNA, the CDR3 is TGCGCCAGCAGCTTCGATGGTGCGAACACTGAAGCTTTCTTT. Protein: CASSFDGANTEAFF.

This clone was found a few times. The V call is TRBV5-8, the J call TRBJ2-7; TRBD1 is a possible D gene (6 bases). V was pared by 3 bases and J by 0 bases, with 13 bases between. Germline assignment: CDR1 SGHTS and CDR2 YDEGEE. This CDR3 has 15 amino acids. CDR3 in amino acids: CASSSGGISSYEQYF. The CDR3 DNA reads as TGTGCCAGCAGCTCTGGGGGCATAAGCTCCTACGAGCAGTACTTC.

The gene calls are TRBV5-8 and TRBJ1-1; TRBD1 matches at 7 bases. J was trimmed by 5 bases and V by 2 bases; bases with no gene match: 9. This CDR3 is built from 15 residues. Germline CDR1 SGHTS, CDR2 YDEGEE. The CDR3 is CASSFLTHRGTEAFF. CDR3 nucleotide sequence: TGTGCCAGCAGCTTCTTGACACACAGGGGAACTGAAGCTTTCTTT. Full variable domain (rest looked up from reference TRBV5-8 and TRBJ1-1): EAGVTQSPTHLIKTRGQQATLRCSPISGHTSVYWYQQALGLGLQFLLWYDEGEERNRGNFPPRFSGRQFPNYSSELNVNALELEDSALYLCASSFLTHRGTEAFFGQGTRLTVV.

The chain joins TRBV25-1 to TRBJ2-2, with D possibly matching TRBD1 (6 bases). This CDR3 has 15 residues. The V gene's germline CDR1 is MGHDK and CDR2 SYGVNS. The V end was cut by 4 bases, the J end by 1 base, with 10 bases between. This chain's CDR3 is CASSVARGNTGELFF. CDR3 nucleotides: TGTGCCAGCAGTGTGGCCAGGGGGAACACCGGGGAGCTGTTTTTT.

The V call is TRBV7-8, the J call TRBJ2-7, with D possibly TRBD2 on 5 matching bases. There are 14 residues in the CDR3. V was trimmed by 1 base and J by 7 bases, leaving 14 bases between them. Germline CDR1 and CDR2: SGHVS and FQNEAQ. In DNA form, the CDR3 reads TGTGCCAGCAGCTTAGAAGCTAGATCGGGAGAGCAGTACTTC. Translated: CASSLEARSGEQYF. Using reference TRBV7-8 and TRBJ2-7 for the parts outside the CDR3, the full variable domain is GAGVSQSPRYKVAKRGQDVALRCDPISGHVSLFWYQQALGQGPEFLTYFQNEAQLDKSGLPSDRFFAERPEGSVSTLKIQRTQQEDSAVYLCASSLEARSGEQYFGPGTRLTVT.

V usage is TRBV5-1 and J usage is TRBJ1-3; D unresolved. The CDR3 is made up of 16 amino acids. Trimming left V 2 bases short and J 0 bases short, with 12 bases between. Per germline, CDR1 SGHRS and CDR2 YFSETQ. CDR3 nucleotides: TGCGCCAGCAGCTTTAGTTCCGTGTCCTCTGGAAACACCATATATTTT. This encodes CASSFSSVSSGNTIYF.

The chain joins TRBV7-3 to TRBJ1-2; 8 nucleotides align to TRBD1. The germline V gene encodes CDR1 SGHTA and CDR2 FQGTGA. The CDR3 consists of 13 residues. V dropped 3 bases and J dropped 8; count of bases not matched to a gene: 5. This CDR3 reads CASSFFRQGGYTF. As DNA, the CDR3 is TGTGCCAGCAGCTTTTTCAGACAGGGGGGCTACACCTTC.

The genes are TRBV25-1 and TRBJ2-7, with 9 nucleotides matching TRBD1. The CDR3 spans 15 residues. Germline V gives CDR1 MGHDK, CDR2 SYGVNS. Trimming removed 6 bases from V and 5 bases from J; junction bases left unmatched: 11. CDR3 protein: CASSITGQGADEQYF. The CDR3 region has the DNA TGTGCCAGCAGCATAACGGGACAGGGTGCGGACGAGCAGTACTTC.

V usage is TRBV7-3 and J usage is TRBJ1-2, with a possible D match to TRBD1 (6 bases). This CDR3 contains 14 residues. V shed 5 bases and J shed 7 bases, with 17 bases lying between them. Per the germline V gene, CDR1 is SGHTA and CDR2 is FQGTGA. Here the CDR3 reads CASSARGQGGGYTF. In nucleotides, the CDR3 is TGTGCCAGCAGCGCTAGGGGACAAGGGGGTGGCTACACCTTC.

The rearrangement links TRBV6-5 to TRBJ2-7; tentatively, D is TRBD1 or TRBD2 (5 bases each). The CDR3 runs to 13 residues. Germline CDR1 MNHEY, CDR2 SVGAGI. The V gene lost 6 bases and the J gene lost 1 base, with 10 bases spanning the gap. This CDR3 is CASRPGPSYEQYF. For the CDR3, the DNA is TGTGCCAGCAGACCGGGACCTTCCTACGAGCAGTACTTC.

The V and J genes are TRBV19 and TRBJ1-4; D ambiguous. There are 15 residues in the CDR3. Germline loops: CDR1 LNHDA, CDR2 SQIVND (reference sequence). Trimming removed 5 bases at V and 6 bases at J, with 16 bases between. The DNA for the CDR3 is TGTGCCAGTAGTGCAACGGGCCTACAGTATGAAAAACTGTTTTTT. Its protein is CASSATGLQYEKLFF.

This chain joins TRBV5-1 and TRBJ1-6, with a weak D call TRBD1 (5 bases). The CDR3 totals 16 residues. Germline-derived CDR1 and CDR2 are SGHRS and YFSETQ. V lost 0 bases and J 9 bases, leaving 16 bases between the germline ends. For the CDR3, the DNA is TGCGCCAGCAGCTTGGAATTTCAGGGTGGAGGTTCACCCCTCCACTTT. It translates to CASSLEFQGGGSPLHF.